This T cell receptor (beta chain) was retrieved from a study of T cells in Graves' hyperthyroidism and ophthalmopathy. Only a few counts were recorded for this clonotype. The antigen is not known. Study-wide points: Most thyroid clonotypes with frequency above 0.001 were detected in blood.

The study left out patients who had uncontrolled infection, other autoimmune disease, pregnancy or lactation. Amplification of TCR beta CDR3 regions was performed using RNA transcripts as template. HTBI primers drove first-round RT-PCR of the TCR CDR3. TCRdb ran MiXCR on the multiplex PCR reads and lists one entry per CDR3 protein. The sample consists of around 440,000 distinct CDR3 sequences, 15% to 19% of them appearing once. Per the germline V gene, CDR1 is ENHRY and CDR2 is SYGVKD. The CDR3 has 15 residues. The V and J ends lost 6 bases and 2 bases respectively, with 16 bases between them. The sample was blood. The genes are TRBV10-3 and TRBJ1-2, with D maybe TRBD1 (5 bases). This receptor was identified in a woman younger than 30 with Graves' hyperthyroidism. CDR3 protein: CAISPVGGPNYGYTF. The CDR3 DNA is TGTGCCATCAGCCCGGTCGGGGGACCAAACTATGGCTACACCTTC.